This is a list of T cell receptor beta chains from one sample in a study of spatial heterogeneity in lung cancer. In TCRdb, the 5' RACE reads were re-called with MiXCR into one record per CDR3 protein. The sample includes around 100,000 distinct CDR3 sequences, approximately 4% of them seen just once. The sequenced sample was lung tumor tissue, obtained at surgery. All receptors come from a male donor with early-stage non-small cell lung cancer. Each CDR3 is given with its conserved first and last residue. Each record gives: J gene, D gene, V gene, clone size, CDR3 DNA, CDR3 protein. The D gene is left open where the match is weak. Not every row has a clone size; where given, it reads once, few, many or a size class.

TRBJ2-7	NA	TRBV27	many	TGTGCCAGCAGCCAGTTCGGATACGAGCAGTACTTC	CASSQFGYEQYF
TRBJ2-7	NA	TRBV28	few	TGTGCCAGCTCCCGGGGCAGAAACCGCTCCTACGAGCAGTACTTC	CASSRGRNRSYEQYF
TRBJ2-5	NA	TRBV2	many	TGTGCCAGCACCAGGGTTTCAGAGACCCAGTACTTC	CASTRVSETQYF
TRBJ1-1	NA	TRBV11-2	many	TGTGCCAGCAGCTTATTTGGGAGGACAGCCCACACTGAAGCTTTCTTT	CASSLFGRTAHTEAFF
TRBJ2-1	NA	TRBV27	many	TGTGCCAGCAGTTTCTCCGGACCCTACAATGAGCAGTTCTTC	CASSFSGPYNEQFF
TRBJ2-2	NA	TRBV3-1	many	TGTGCCAGCATGTGGGGGAGCGTTCCCGGGGAGCTGTTTTTT	CASMWGSVPGELFF
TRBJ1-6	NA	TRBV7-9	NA	TGTGCCAGCAGCCCCGGGCCCAGTTTTAATTCACCCCTCCACTTT	CASSPGPSFNSPLHF
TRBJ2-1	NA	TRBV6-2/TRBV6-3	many	TGTGCCAGCAGTCCGTTGACAGCCCGTAGTGAGCAGTTCTTC	CASSPLTARSEQFF
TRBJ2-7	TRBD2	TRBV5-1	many	TGCGCCAGCAGCCGCGGACTAGCGGCGAACTACGAGCAGTACTTC	CASSRGLAANYEQYF
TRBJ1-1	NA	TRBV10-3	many	TGTGCCATCAGTGGGGGACCGGACACTGAAGCTTTCTTT	CAISGGPDTEAFF
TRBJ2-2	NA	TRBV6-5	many	TGTGCCAGCAGTTATGGACTCCTTAACACCGGGGAGCTGTTTTTT	CASSYGLLNTGELFF
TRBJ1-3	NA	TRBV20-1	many	TGCAGTGCTAGGGGAGCGGGCTCTGGAAACACCATATATTTT	CSARGAGSGNTIYF
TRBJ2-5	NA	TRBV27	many	TGTGCCAGCAGTTTATCAGCGACAGAAGAGACCCAGTACTTC	CASSLSATEETQYF
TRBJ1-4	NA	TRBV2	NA	TGTGCCAGCAGTCCGTCCGGGACCCCCGAAAAACTGTTTTTT	CASSPSGTPEKLFF
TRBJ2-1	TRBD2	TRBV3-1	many	TGTGCCAGCAGCCACTCTTTGGTAGTAGCGGGATACAATGAGCAGTTCTTC	CASSHSLVVAGYNEQFF
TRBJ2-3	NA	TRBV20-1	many	TGCAGTGCTAGAGTCGCCAGGGCTGCAGATACGCAGTATTTT	CSARVARAADTQYF